This T cell receptor beta chain was found in a study of graft-versus-host responses after intestinal transplantation. Across the study: All recipients were given anti-thymocyte globulin induction, and tacrolimus and steroids were then administered for 3 to 4 years.

Germline V gives CDR1 SEHNR, CDR2 FQNEAQ (reference sequence). The CDR3 covers 15 residues. J was trimmed by 3 bases and V by 5 bases; bases with no gene match: 8. This clone was counted a few times. The target antigen is unknown. Findings and limits, study-wide: Present in recipient marrow, GvH clones included some that appeared first in ileum or blood. HvG clone declines early post-transplant were associated with peak circulating GvH levels. Where graft-donor T cell macrochimerism was present, patients had high graft-versus-host to host-versus-graft clonal ratios in allografts.

The repertoire was sequenced with immunoSEQ multiplex PCR; TCRdb's copy has only in-frame clones and lacks some. Of 98,000 or so clones listed, about 88% were seen once; the top ten hold approximately 0.97%. The specimen was unstimulated CD4+ T cells sorted from spleen or lymph node cells, collected before intestinal transplant. The TCR was taken from a human donor who received an intestinal transplant. The chain employs TRBV7-9 and TRBJ2-5; 8 bases align to TRBD1. Written as DNA, the CDR3 is TGTGCCAGCAGCCCATGGACAGGGTTGGAAGAGACCCAGTACTTC. Amino acids: CASSPWTGLEETQYF.